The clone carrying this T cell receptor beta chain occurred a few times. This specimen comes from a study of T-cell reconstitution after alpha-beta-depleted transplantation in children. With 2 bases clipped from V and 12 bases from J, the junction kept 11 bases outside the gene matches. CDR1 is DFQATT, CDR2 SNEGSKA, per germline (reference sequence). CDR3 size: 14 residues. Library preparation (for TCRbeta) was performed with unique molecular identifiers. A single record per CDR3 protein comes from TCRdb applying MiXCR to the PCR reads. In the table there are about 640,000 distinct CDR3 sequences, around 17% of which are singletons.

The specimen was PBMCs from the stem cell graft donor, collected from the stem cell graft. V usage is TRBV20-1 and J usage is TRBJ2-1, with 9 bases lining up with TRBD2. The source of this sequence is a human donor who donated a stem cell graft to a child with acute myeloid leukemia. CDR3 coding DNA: TGCAGTGCTAGAATTAGGCGGGGGGGAACTGGGCAGTTCTTC. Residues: CSARIRRGGTGQFF.